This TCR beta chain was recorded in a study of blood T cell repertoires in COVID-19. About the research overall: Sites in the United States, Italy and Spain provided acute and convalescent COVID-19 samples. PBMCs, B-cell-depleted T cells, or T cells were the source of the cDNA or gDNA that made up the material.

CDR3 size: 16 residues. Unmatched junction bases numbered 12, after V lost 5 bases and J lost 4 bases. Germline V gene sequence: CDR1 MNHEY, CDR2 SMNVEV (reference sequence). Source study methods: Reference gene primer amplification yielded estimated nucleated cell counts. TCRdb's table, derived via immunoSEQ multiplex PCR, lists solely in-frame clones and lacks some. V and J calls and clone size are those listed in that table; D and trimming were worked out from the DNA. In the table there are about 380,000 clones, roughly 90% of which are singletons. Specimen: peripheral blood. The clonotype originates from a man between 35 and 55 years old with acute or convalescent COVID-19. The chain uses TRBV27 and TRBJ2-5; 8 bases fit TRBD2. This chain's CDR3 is CASSSAGTRVPETQYF. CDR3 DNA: TGTGCCAGCAGTAGCGCCGGGACTAGAGTTCCAGAGACCCAGTACTTC.